This paragraph covers one TCR beta chain sequence. The antigen remains unidentified. A much larger clone lies one base from this, so it may be a read error. The source of the sample is a study of T cells in Graves' hyperthyroidism and ophthalmopathy. Study-level findings and limits: Blood also held most thyroid clonotypes expanded beyond 0.001.

The definition of stable Graves' hyperthyroidism was no ophthalmopathy progression within 18 months. This CDR3 is 12 amino acids long. Deletions cut 4 bases from V and 7 bases from J, with 14 bases between. Germline V lookup: CDR1 SQVTM, CDR2 ANQGSEA. Template material for amplifying TCR beta CDR3 regions consisted of RNA transcripts. A first-round RT-PCR of the TCR CDR3 used the HTBI primer set. TCRdb used MiXCR to reprocess the multiplex PCR reads, holding one entry per CDR3 protein. The sample yields 500,000 to 600,000 distinct CDR3 sequences, 35% to 55% seen once. The sequencing input was peripheral blood or thyroid tissue (not recorded which). The gene calls are TRBV29-1 and TRBJ2-7, with a possible D match to TRBD1 (5 bases). The TCR originated in a young woman with Graves' hyperthyroidism. CDR3 coding DNA: TGCAGCGTTGCCAGGGTCGACAATGAGCAGTACTTC. Its translation: CSVARVDNEQYF.